A single sample is the source of the 22 T cell receptor beta chains below, sequenced in a study of T cells in Graves' hyperthyroidism and ophthalmopathy. The TCR beta CDR3 regions underwent amplification using RNA transcripts as the source. The HTBI primer set served for first-round RT-PCR of the TCR CDR3. TCRdb reanalysed the multiplex PCR reads using MiXCR and keeps one entry per CDR3 protein. The table has some 150,000 distinct CDR3 sequences, around 20% seen once. The sequenced sample was blood. These receptors all come from a woman in her forties or fifties with Graves' hyperthyroidism that later progressed to Graves' ophthalmopathy.

This clonotype was seen ten or more times. The CDR3 region has the DNA TGCGCCAGCAGCCCGCCCACTAGCGGGAGGAGCTCCTACGAGCAGTACTTC. It is translated as CASSPPTSGRSSYEQYF. The chain carries TRBV4-1 and TRBJ2-7; TRBD2 matches at 12 bases. There are 17 residues in the CDR3. V shed 4 bases and J 0 bases; nucleotides not matched to a gene: 7. Germline V gene data show CDR1 as MGHRA and CDR2 as YSYEKL.

The V call is TRBV4-1, the J call TRBJ1-6; 11 bases are a match to TRBD1. The CDR3 totals 16 residues. Germline V gene sequence: CDR1 MGHRA, CDR2 YSYEKL. V trimming: 1 base; J trimming: 8 bases; junction bases outside the gene matches: 4. The CDR3 loop is CASSQGGQGAHSPLHF. The CDR3 region has the DNA TGCGCCAGCAGCCAAGGAGGACAGGGGGCTCATTCACCCCTCCACTTT.

The V call is TRBV28, the J call TRBJ1-4; D possibly corresponds to TRBD1 (6 bases). The germline CDR1 and CDR2 sequences are MDHEN and SYDVKM. V gave up 6 bases and J gave up 5 bases, with 13 bases separating them. The CDR3 length is 14 residues. The CDR3 region is CASSRGGLNEKLFF. DNA for the CDR3: TGTGCCAGCAGCCGAGGGGGTCTCAATGAAAAACTGTTTTTT. Full variable domain (outside the CDR3, taken from reference TRBV28 and TRBJ1-4): DVKVTQSSRYLVKRTGEKVFLECVQDMDHENMFWYRQDPGLGLRLIYFSYDVKMKEKGDIPEGYSVSREKKERFSLILESASTNQTSMYLCASSRGGLNEKLFFGSGTQLSVL.

This clonotype was detected many times. The chain has TRBV5-1 and TRBJ2-7; TRBD2 agrees at 10 bases. CDR1 and CDR2 from the germline V gene are SGHRS and YFSETQ. The J segment lost 6 bases and the V segment lost 6 bases, leaving 12 bases of the junction unmatched. The CDR3 has 15 residues. The DNA of the CDR3 is TGCGCCAGCACTCTAGATAGCGGGAGGAAAAGCGAGCAGTACTTC. It codes for CASTLDSGRKSEQYF.

Many counts were recorded for this clonotype. The rearrangement links TRBV3-1 to TRBJ2-3, with 15 positions matching TRBD2. V dropped 4 bases and J dropped 6; count of bases not matched to a gene: 2. This CDR3 region has 15 residues. Germline CDR1 LGHDT, CDR2 YNNKEL (reference sequence). The CDR3 is CASSRGLAGGDTQYF. CDR3 DNA sequence: TGTGCCAGCAGCCGGGGACTAGCGGGAGGTGATACGCAGTATTTT.

This clonotype has ten or more counts. V gene TRBV28 combines with J gene TRBJ2-7; D gene uncertain. The CDR3 has 11 residues. The germline V gene has CDR1 MDHEN and CDR2 SYDVKM. The V and J ends lost 4 bases and 3 bases respectively, with 4 bases between them. The DNA of the CDR3 is TGTGCCAGCAGTTCGGACTACGAGCAGTACTTC. Its protein product is CASSSDYEQYF.

This clonotype was recorded at least ten times. V is TRBV7-9 and J is TRBJ1-5; TRBD1 is a possible D gene (5 bases). V dropped 5 bases and J dropped 4 bases, with 15 bases sitting between them. This CDR3 is 15 amino acids long. Germline V lookup: CDR1 SEHNR, CDR2 FQNEAQ (reference sequence). CDR3 amino acids: CASSPIWGENQPQHF. The CDR3 DNA follows: TGTGCCAGCAGCCCGATTTGGGGGGAGAATCAGCCCCAGCATTTT.

The CDR3 nucleotides are TGTGCCAGCAGTTTGGGTCCCGGGAGCCCAAACATTCAGTACTTC. Amino acid sequence: CASSLGPGSPNIQYF. The chain uses TRBV27 and TRBJ2-4; D may be TRBD2 (6 bases). Germline values: CDR1 MNHEY, CDR2 SMNVEV (reference sequence). This CDR3 is 15 amino acids long. V lost 3 bases and J 6 bases, leaving 15 bases between the germline ends.

This chain joins TRBV15 and TRBJ2-1; 7 bases align to TRBD2. CDR3 length: 16 residues. The germline CDR1 and CDR2 sequences are LNHNV and YYDKDF (reference sequence). V trimming: 5 bases; J trimming: 5 bases; junction bases outside the gene matches: 12. The CDR3 nucleotides read TGTGCCACCAGCCGAAGAGGCGGGAGTTGGGACAATGAGCAGTTCTTC. This translates into CATSRRGGSWDNEQFF.

This clonotype was recorded a few times. This chain links TRBV29-1 with TRBJ2-7; D perhaps matches TRBD1 (5 bases). The CDR3 runs to 11 residues. The germline V and J ends were trimmed by 6 bases and 3 bases, with 9 bases remaining between them. CDR1 and CDR2 from the germline V gene are SQVTM and ANQGSEA. The CDR3 DNA reads as TGCAGCGTGAACGACAGCTACGAGCAGTACTTC. This sequence encodes CSVNDSYEQYF.

This clonotype was seen only a few times. This chain joins TRBV20-1 and TRBJ1-1, with D unclear. Trimming removed 1 base at V and 7 bases at J, with 22 bases between. This CDR3 is built from 16 residues. Germline values: CDR1 DFQATT, CDR2 SNEGSKA (reference sequence). CDR3 bases: TGCAGTGCTAGAGGGGCGGGTATTACGCTAAGGATTGAAGCTTTCTTT. Translated: CSARGAGITLRIEAFF.

The table lists this clonotype with many counts. The chain uses TRBV5-1 and TRBJ1-1; D remains unclear. Germline lookup yields CDR1 SGHRS and CDR2 YFSETQ. Trimming left V 4 bases short and J 4 bases short, with 11 bases between. The CDR3 loop spans 13 amino acids. The DNA for the CDR3 is TGCGCCAGCAGCACGGGCTCGAGCACTGAAGCTTTCTTT. Translated, it gives CASSTGSSTEAFF.

This clonotype was seen once. V is TRBV7-6 and J is TRBJ1-5; D is undetermined. From germline, CDR1 is SGHVS and CDR2 FNYEAQ. Between the trimmed V and J ends, which lost 3 bases and 7 bases, there was a span of 19 bases. The CDR3 runs 16 residues. CDR3 coding DNA: TGTGCCAGCAGCTTCCAAGTTGCCGGGCTCGGGCAGCCCCAGCATTTT. Encoded protein: CASSFQVAGLGQPQHF.

The gene calls are TRBV29-1 and TRBJ2-3; D unresolved. The ends were cut back, 6 bases at V and 4 bases at J, with 17 bases in the middle. The CDR3 covers 14 residues. CDR1 is SQVTM, CDR2 ANQGSEA, per germline. The CDR3 nucleotides read TGCAGCGTGCGTGCTGACTTGCGCGCAGATACGCAGTATTTT. It translates to CSVRADLRADTQYF.

The V and J genes are TRBV5-5 and TRBJ2-1, with D tentatively TRBD2 (6 bases). Trimming removed 5 bases at V and 7 bases at J, with 16 bases between. Germline V CDR1 and CDR2: SGHKS, YYEKEE (reference sequence). CDR3 length: 14 residues. Here the CDR3 reads CASRVAVGWNEQFF. The CDR3 DNA reads as TGTGCCAGCAGGGTAGCGGTGGGGTGGAATGAGCAGTTCTTC.

The table lists this clonotype with a few counts. The chain couples TRBV20-1 to TRBJ1-3; D is undetermined. Germline CDR1 and CDR2: DFQATT and SNEGSKA (reference sequence). Trimming removed 1 base at V and 0 bases at J, with 19 bases between. This CDR3 spans 18 amino acids. Here the CDR3 DNA reads TGCAGTGCTAGAGGCGTTTTTGAACCGGATCGCTCTGGAAACACCATATATTTT. It yields the protein CSARGVFEPDRSGNTIYF.

The V and J genes are TRBV6-5 and TRBJ1-4; unclear D gene. CDR1 is MNHEY and CDR2 is SVGAGI in the germline V gene. The CDR3 contains 15 residues. With 0 bases removed from V and 0 bases from J, the gap between germline ends came to 5 bases. For the CDR3, the DNA is TGTGCCAGCAGTTACTCTCACGCAACTAATGAAAAACTGTTTTTT. Translated, it gives CASSYSHATNEKLFF.

This clonotype was counted ten times or more. The chain uses TRBV5-1 and TRBJ2-3; a possible D gene is TRBD1 (5 bases). Germline V lookup: CDR1 SGHRS, CDR2 YFSETQ. With 4 bases removed from V and 3 bases from J, the gap between germline ends came to 18 bases. The CDR3 is 16 amino acids. The CDR3 loop is CASSPRGAGRTDTQYF. The CDR3 DNA is TGCGCCAGCAGCCCCCGTGGGGCCGGACGGACAGATACGCAGTATTTT.

This clonotype was seen ten or more times. The chain links TRBV9 to TRBJ1-2, with a possible D match to TRBD1 (5 bases). The CDR3 totals 15 residues. The germline V gene has CDR1 SGDLS and CDR2 YYNGEE. V was shortened by 0 bases and J by 7 bases, with 16 bases between the two germline ends. The CDR3 reads CASSVDGRVVSGYTF. In nucleotides, the CDR3 is TGTGCCAGCAGCGTAGATGGCAGGGTAGTCTCTGGCTACACCTTC.

The chain links TRBV20-1 to TRBJ2-1, with D possibly TRBD1 on 5 matching bases. The germline CDR1 and CDR2 sequences are DFQATT and SNEGSKA (reference sequence). Trimming removed 6 bases at V and 8 bases at J, with 11 bases between. This CDR3 contains 11 residues. The CDR3 spells CSAMQGHEQFF. In DNA form, the CDR3 reads TGCAGTGCCATGCAGGGTCATGAGCAGTTCTTC.

The V call is TRBV20-1, the J call TRBJ2-4; perhaps TRBD2 as D (6 bases). The germline CDR1 and CDR2 sequences are DFQATT and SNEGSKA (reference sequence). The CDR3 is 14 residues long. The V end was cut by 3 bases, the J end by 0 bases, with 9 bases between. The CDR3 is CSARGTLAKNIQYF. CDR3 DNA sequence: TGCAGTGCTAGGGGGACTTTAGCCAAAAACATTCAGTACTTC.

The chain recombines TRBV5-1 with TRBJ1-5, with D possibly being TRBD1 (5 bases). Per germline, CDR1 SGHRS and CDR2 YFSETQ. CDR3 length equals 14 residues. The ends were cut back, 3 bases at V and 6 bases at J, with 13 bases in the middle. The CDR3 region has the DNA TGCGCCAGCAGCTCAACGGGGGGAGGTCAGCCCCAGCATTTT. This gives the protein CASSSTGGGQPQHF.